These 21 T cell receptor beta chains share one sample of origin, sequenced in a study of blood T cells in healthy people across ages. The second PCR ran roughly 6 to 11 cycles with a sample-barcoded 5' primer and J-beta primers. TCRdb re-called the 5' RACE reads with MiXCR, one entry per CDR3 protein. The data hold 650,000 to 1,000,000 distinct CDR3 sequences, with about half observed a single time. Sequencing input: blood. These receptors all come from an elderly man in good health.

V usage is TRBV5-1 and J usage is TRBJ2-4, with D perhaps given as TRBD1 or TRBD2 (5 bases each). This CDR3 spans 16 amino acids. V was cut by 4 bases and J by 0 bases, with 14 bases left in between. The germline gives CDR1 SGHRS, CDR2 YFSETQ. The CDR3: CASSASGDLAKNIQYF. The CDR3 DNA sequence: TGCGCCAGCAGCGCCTCCGGGGACCTAGCCAAAAACATTCAGTACTTC.

The chain has TRBV7-2 and TRBJ2-7, with D perhaps TRBD2 (5 bases). The germline V gene has CDR1 SGHTA and CDR2 FQGNSA. CDR3 length: 15 amino acids. Trimming took 6 bases from V and 0 from J, leaving 15 bases between them. CDR3 protein: CASREVGLSSYEQYF. CDR3 sequence (DNA): TGTGCCAGCAGGGAGGTGGGGTTGAGCTCCTACGAGCAGTACTTC.

This clonotype appeared a few times. The chain combines TRBV7-2 with TRBJ2-3; maybe TRBD1 (6 bases). The CDR3 totals 16 residues. Trimming removed 6 bases from V and 1 base from J, with 17 bases in between. In germline, CDR1 is SGHTA, CDR2 FQGNSA. CDR3 sequence (DNA): TGTGCCAGCAGGCAGGGGCGAGAGGAAGGCACAGATACGCAGTATTTT. Encoded protein: CASRQGREEGTDTQYF. The full variable domain, its missing parts supplied by reference TRBV7-2 and TRBJ2-3, is GAGVSQSPSNKVTEKGKDVELRCDPISGHTALYWYRQSLGQGLEFLIYFQGNSAPDKSGLPSDRFSAERTGGSVSTLTIQRTQQEDSAVYLCASRQGREEGTDTQYFGPGTRLTVL.

This chain links TRBV29-1 with TRBJ2-5, with D perhaps TRBD1 (6 bases). The J call may not be correct, given that the DNA end is closer to TRBJ2-7. The CDR3 covers 12 residues. Germline V lookup: CDR1 SQVTM, CDR2 ANQGSEA. The CDR3 DNA reads as TGCAGCGCGGGACATAACTCTTACGAGCAGTACTTC. Residues: CSAGHNSYEQYF.

CDR3 residues: CASSLGRDRKAKNIQYF. The CDR3 region has the DNA TGCGCCAGCAGCTTAGGAAGGGACAGAAAAGCCAAAAACATTCAGTACTTC. The V call is TRBV5-1, the J call TRBJ2-4; TRBD1 aligns across 7 bases. The CDR3 loop spans 17 amino acids. The germline CDR1 and CDR2 sequences are SGHRS and YFSETQ. Trimming removed 2 bases from V and 0 bases from J; junction bases left unmatched: 8.

With regard to this clonotype: A single base separates this from a much larger clone, so it may be a read error. The V gene is TRBV20-1, the J gene TRBJ2-1; 8 nucleotides align to TRBD2. This CDR3 has 14 residues. Germline V gene data show CDR1 as DFQATT and CDR2 as SNEGSKA (reference sequence). V shed 3 bases and J 12 bases; nucleotides not matched to a gene: 13. CDR3 protein: CSARFRAGDSVQFF. DNA of the CDR3: TGCAGTGCTAGGTTCCGAGCGGGAGATTCTGTGCAGTTCTTC.

This clonotype was counted only a few times. V and J are TRBV29-1 and TRBJ2-1, with 8 bases lining up with TRBD2. CDR1 and CDR2 (germline): SQVTM, ANQGSEA. The CDR3 sequence is 12 residues long. V lost 5 bases to trimming and J lost 10 bases; unmatched junction nucleotides: 7. CDR3 nucleotide sequence: TGCAGCGTTCAAGGACTAGCACCCGAGCAGTTCTTC. Its protein is CSVQGLAPEQFF.

V usage is TRBV7-3 and J usage is TRBJ2-2; D gene ambiguous. CDR3 size: 12 residues. CDR1 is SGHTA and CDR2 is FQGTGA in the germline V gene. V was clipped by 1 base and J by 7 bases, with 4 bases between them. In nucleotides, the CDR3 is TGTGCCAGCAGCTTAAAAGGCGGGGAGCTGTTTTTT. Amino acids: CASSLKGGELFF.

In regard to this clonotype: One end of the junction does not line up with germline, which may come from a read error. The chain carries TRBV3-1 and TRBJ2-5; the D is unclear. The CDR3 is 11 amino acids. The germline V gene has CDR1 LGHDT and CDR2 YNNKEL (reference sequence). As DNA, the CDR3 is TGTGCCGGCAGCCAAATGGAGACCCAGTACTTC. Its protein product is CAGSQMETQYF.

This clonotype was counted only a few times. The V gene is TRBV27, the J gene TRBJ2-7, with 9 bases matching TRBD2. The junction had 11 bases not matched to a gene; V was cut back by 7 bases and J by 7 bases. This CDR3 region has 14 residues. In germline, CDR1 is MNHEY, CDR2 SMNVEV (reference sequence). The CDR3 here is CASNTAGGGNEQYF. CDR3 in DNA: TGTGCCAGCAACACAGCGGGAGGTGGGAATGAGCAGTACTTC.

This rearrangement joins TRBV6-2 or TRBV6-3 to TRBJ2-7; the match to TRBD2 covers 9 bases. Germline V gene data show CDR1 as MNHEY and CDR2 as SVGEGT. The CDR3 contains 16 residues. Trimming took 6 bases from V and 4 from J; bases not matched to a gene: 13. The CDR3 DNA reads as TGTGCCAGCAGCTTGTATCGGGCTAGCGGGATGTACGAGCAGTACTTC. As protein: CASSLYRASGMYEQYF.

As to this clonotype: The junction shows a germline mismatch at one end, possibly a read error. This chain joins TRBV5-1 and TRBJ2-6; a weak D match, TRBD2 (5 bases). The CDR3 has 14 amino acids. From germline, CDR1 is SGHRS and CDR2 YFSETQ. This chain's CDR3 is CASSTSSGANVLTF. CDR3 nucleotide sequence: TGTGCCAGCAGTACTAGCTCTGGGGCCAACGTCCTGACTTTC.

Points on this clonotype: One end of the junction does not line up with germline, which may come from a read error. The chain joins TRBV6-2 or TRBV6-3 to TRBJ2-3; possibly TRBD1 for D (7 bases). Germline V gene sequence: CDR1 MNHEY, CDR2 SVGEGT. The CDR3 covers 14 residues. CDR3: CVSRRGQSADTQYF. The CDR3 nucleotides read TGTGTCAGCCGGAGGGGGCAGTCGGCAGATACGCAGTATTTT.

There are many counts of this clonotype. The CDR3 sequence: CSVEVSGTMLETQYF. The DNA of the CDR3 is TGCAGCGTTGAAGTCTCGGGCACCATGTTGGAGACCCAGTACTTC. This chain joins TRBV29-1 and TRBJ2-5; D not resolved. This CDR3 spans 15 amino acids. From germline, CDR1 is SQVTM and CDR2 ANQGSEA. V lost 1 base to trimming and J lost 5 bases, with 17 bases between them.

The CDR3 spells CASSLELAGVGDEQFF. Here the CDR3 DNA reads TGTGCCAGCAGCTTGGAACTAGCGGGAGTAGGGGATGAGCAGTTCTTC. This chain connects TRBV5-6 to TRBJ2-1, with 11 bases that match TRBD2. Looked up from germline, CDR1 is SGHDT and CDR2 is YYEEEE. After removal of 0 bases from V and 8 bases from J, the junction contained 7 bases not matched to a gene. This CDR3 is built from 16 residues.

The chain is built from TRBV20-1 and TRBJ1-2; D unclear. The V end lost 1 base, the J end lost 4 bases, and 10 bases lay between the germline ends. CDR1 is DFQATT and CDR2 is SNEGSKA in the germline V gene (reference sequence). The CDR3 consists of 13 residues. The CDR3 nucleotides are TGCAGTGCTAGAGCTGGGGAGGTCTATGGCTACACCTTC. Its translation: CSARAGEVYGYTF.

This clonotype appeared many times. The V and J genes are TRBV28 and TRBJ2-7, with D perhaps matching TRBD2 (7 bases). Trimming removed 7 bases from V and 0 bases from J, with 19 bases in between. This CDR3 has 16 amino acids. Germline V gene sequence: CDR1 MDHEN, CDR2 SYDVKM. The CDR3 sequence is CASTLRGRADSYEQYF. In nucleotides, the CDR3 is TGTGCCAGCACTCTTAGGGGGAGGGCAGACTCCTACGAGCAGTACTTC.

This clonotype was seen only a few times. This chain connects TRBV24-1 to TRBJ2-1; D call uncertain. V was cut by 5 bases and J by 2 bases, with 6 bases left in between. The germline V gene has CDR1 KGHDR and CDR2 SFDVKD. The CDR3 is 13 residues long. The CDR3 is CATSGTTYNEQFF. In nucleotides, the CDR3 is TGTGCCACCAGTGGGACCACCTACAATGAGCAGTTCTTC.

The chain joins TRBV19 to TRBJ2-3; D is ambiguous. Trimming left V 3 bases short and J 5 bases short, with 12 bases between. This CDR3 comprises 14 residues. Germline lookup yields CDR1 LNHDA and CDR2 SQIVND (reference sequence). The CDR3 DNA follows: TGTGCCAGTAGTATTAGGGATATCGGAGATACGCAGTATTTT. Encoded protein: CASSIRDIGDTQYF.

This clonotype was detected only a few times. The chain links TRBV7-6 to TRBJ2-3; D not resolved. Germline assignment: CDR1 SGHVS and CDR2 FNYEAQ. V was clipped by 0 bases and J by 2 bases, with 9 bases between them. The CDR3 runs to 15 residues. For the CDR3, the DNA is TGTGCCAGCAGCTTAGCGTCGGGCCTCACAGATACGCAGTATTTT. Translating gives CASSLASGLTDTQYF. The full variable domain, with the rest looked up from reference TRBV7-6 and TRBJ2-3, is GAGVSQSPRYKVTKRGQDVALRCDPISGHVSLYWYRQALGQGPEFLTYFNYEAQQDKSGLPNDRFSAERPEGSISTLTIQRTEQRDSAMYRCASSLASGLTDTQYFGPGTRLTVL.

The chain combines TRBV18 with TRBJ2-4; 8 nucleotides line up with TRBD1. TRBJ2-7 matches the DNA end more closely, so the J call is doubtful. Germline V lookup: CDR1 KGHSH, CDR2 LQKENI. The CDR3 is made up of 13 amino acids. CDR3: CASSTGESNEQYF. The CDR3 DNA is TGTGCCAGCTCGACAGGGGAGTCTAACGAGCAGTACTTC.